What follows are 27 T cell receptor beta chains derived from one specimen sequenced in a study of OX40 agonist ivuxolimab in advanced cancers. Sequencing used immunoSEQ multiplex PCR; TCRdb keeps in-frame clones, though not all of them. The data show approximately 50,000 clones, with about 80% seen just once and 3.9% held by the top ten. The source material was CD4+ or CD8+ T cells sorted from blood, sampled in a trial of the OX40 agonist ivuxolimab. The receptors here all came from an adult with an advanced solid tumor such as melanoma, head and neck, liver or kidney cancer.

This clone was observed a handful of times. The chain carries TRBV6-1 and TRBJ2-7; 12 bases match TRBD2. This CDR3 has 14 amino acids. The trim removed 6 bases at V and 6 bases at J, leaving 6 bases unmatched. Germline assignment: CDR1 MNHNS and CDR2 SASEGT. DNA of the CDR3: TGTGCCAGCAGCTCGACTAGCGGGAGAGTCGAGCAGTACTTC. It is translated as CASSSTSGRVEQYF.

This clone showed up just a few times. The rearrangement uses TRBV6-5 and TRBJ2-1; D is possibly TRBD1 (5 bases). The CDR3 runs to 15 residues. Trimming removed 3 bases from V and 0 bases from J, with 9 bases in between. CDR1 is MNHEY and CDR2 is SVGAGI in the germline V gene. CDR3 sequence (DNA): TGTGCCAGCAGTTATCAGGGTAGCTCCTACAATGAGCAGTTCTTC. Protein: CASSYQGSSYNEQFF.

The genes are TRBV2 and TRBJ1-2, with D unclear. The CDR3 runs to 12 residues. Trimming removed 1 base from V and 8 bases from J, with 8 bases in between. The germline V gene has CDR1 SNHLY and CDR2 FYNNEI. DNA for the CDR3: TGTGCCAGCAGTGAAGGGACCTACGGCTACACCTTC. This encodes CASSEGTYGYTF.

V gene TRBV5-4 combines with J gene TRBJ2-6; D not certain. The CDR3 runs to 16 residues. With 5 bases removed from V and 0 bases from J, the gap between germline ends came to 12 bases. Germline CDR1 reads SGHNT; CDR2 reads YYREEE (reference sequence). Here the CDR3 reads CASRPSVLSGANVLTF. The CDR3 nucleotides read TGTGCCAGCAGACCTTCGGTCCTCTCTGGGGCCAACGTCCTGACTTTC.

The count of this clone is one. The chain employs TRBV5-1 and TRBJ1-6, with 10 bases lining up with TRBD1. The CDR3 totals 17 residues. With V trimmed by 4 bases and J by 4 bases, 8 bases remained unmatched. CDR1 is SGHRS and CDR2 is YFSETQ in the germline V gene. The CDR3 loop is CASSVGQGMGYNSPLHF. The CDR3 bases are TGCGCCAGCAGCGTGGGACAGGGGATGGGGTATAATTCACCCCTCCACTTT.

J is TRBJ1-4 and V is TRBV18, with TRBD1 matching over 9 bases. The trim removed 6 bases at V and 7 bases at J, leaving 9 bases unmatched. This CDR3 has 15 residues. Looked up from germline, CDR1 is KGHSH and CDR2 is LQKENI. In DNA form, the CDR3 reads TGTGCCAGCTCCGCGTCGGGACAGGGACTTGAAAAACTGTTTTTT. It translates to CASSASGQGLEKLFF.

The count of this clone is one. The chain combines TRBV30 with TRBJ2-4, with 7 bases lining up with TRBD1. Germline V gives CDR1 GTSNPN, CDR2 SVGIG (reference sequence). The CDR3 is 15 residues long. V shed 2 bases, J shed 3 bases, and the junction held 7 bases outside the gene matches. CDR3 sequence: CAWSKTGKVKNIQYF. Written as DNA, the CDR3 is TGTGCCTGGAGTAAGACAGGGAAAGTCAAAAACATTCAGTACTTC. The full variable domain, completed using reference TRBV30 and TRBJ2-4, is SQTIHQWPATLVQPVGSPLSLECTVEGTSNPNLYWYRQAAGRGLQLLFYSVGIGQISSEVPQNLSASRPQDRQFILSSKKLLLSDSGFYLCAWSKTGKVKNIQYFGAGTRLSVL.

The CDR3 DNA reads as TGTGCCAGCAGTCGTCGGAGGGGCCCGAACACCGGGGAGCTGTTTTTT. Residues: CASSRRRGPNTGELFF. V usage is TRBV27 and J usage is TRBJ2-2; possible D gene TRBD2, 6 bases. CDR3 size: 16 residues. V gave up 5 bases and J gave up 0 bases, with 13 bases separating them. The germline CDR1 and CDR2 sequences are MNHEY and SMNVEV (reference sequence).

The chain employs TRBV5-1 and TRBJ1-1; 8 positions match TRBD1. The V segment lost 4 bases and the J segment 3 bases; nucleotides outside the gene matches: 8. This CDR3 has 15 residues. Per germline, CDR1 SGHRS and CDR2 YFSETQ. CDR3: CASSPGGASDTEAFF. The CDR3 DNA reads TGCGCCAGCAGCCCAGGGGGCGCGTCGGACACTGAAGCTTTCTTT.

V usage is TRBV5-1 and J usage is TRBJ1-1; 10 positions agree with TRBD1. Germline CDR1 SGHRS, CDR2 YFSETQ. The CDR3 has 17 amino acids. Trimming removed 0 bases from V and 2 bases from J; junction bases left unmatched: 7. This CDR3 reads CASSLGHGTGENTEAFF. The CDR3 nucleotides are TGCGCCAGCAGCTTGGGACACGGGACAGGGGAAAACACTGAAGCTTTCTTT.

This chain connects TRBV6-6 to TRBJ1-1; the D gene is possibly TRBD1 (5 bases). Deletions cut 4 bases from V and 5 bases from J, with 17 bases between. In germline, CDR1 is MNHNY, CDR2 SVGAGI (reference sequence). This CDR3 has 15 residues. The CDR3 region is CASSFRDLTGTEAFF. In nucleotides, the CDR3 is TGTGCCAGCAGTTTCAGGGACCTCACCGGTACTGAAGCTTTCTTT.

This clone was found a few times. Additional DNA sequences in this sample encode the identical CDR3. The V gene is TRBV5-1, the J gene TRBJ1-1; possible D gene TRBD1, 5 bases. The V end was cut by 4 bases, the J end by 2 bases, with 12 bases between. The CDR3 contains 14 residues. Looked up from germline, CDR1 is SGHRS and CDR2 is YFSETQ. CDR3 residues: CASSPGTANTEAFF. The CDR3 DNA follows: TGCGCCAGCAGCCCAGGGACGGCTAACACTGAAGCTTTCTTT.

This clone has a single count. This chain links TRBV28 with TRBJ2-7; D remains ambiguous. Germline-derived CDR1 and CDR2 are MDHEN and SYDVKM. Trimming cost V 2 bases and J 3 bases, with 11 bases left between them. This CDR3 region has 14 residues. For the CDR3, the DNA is TGTGCCAGCAGTTTAGCCTACCTCGTCTACGAGCAGTACTTC. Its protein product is CASSLAYLVYEQYF.

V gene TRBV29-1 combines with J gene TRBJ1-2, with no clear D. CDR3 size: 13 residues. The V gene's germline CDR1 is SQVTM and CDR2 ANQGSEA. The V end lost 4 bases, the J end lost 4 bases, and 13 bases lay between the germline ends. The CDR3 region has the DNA TGCAGCGTTGCAATTGGTCAAGGCTATGGCTACACCTTC. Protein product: CSVAIGQGYGYTF.

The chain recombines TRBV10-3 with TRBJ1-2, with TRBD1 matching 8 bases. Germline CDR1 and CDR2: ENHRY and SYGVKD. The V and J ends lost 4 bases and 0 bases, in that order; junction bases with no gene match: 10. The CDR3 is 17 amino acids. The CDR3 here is CAISATQAGGTNYGYTF. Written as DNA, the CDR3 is TGTGCCATCAGTGCAACCCAGGCAGGGGGCACTAACTATGGCTACACCTTC.

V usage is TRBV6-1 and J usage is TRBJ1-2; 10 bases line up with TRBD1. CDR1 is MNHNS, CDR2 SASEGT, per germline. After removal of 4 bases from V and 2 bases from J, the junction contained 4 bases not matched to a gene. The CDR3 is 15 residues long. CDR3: CASSARTGGNYGYTF. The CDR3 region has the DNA TGTGCCAGCAGTGCCCGGACAGGGGGAAACTATGGCTACACCTTC.

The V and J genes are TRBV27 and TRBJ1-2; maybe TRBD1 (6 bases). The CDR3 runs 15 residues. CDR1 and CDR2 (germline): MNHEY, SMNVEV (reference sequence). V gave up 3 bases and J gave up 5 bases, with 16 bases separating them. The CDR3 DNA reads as TGTGCCAGCAGTTTCTCACCCGGGACAAGTTATGGCTACACCTTC. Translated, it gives CASSFSPGTSYGYTF.

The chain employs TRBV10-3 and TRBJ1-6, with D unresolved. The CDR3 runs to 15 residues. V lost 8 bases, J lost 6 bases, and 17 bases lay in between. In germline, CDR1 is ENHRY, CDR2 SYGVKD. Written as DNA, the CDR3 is TGTGCCATCCTACCAGACGGAAGCCCTAATTCACCCCTCCACTTT. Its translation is CAILPDGSPNSPLHF.

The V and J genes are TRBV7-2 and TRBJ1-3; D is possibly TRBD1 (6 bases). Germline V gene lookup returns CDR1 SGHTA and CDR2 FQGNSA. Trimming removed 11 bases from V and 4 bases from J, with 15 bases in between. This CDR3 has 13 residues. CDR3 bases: TGTGCCGAACTTCAGGGGAGGGGAAACACCATATATTTT. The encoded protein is CAELQGRGNTIYF.

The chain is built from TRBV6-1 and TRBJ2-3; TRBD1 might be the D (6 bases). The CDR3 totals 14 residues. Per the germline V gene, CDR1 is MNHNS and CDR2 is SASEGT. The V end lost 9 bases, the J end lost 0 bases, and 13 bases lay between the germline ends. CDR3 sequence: CASRVRGSTDTQYF. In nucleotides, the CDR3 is TGTGCCAGTCGTGTTAGGGGGAGCACAGATACGCAGTATTTT.

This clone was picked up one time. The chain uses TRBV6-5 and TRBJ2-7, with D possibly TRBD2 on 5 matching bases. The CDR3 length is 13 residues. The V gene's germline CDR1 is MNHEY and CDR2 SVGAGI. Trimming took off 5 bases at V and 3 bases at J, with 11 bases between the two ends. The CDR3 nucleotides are TGTGCCAGCAGTACAAACGGGAACTACGAGCAGTACTTC. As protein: CASSTNGNYEQYF.

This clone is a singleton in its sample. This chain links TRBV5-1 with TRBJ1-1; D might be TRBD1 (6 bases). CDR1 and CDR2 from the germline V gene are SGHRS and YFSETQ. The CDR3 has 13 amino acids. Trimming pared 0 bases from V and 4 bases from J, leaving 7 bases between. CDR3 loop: CASSLAGATEAFF. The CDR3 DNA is TGCGCCAGCAGCTTGGCAGGGGCCACTGAAGCTTTCTTT. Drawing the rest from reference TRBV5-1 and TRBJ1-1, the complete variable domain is KAGVTQTPRYLIKTRGQQVTLSCSPISGHRSVSWYQQTPGQGLQFLFEYFSETQRNKGNFPGRFSGRQFSNSRSEMNVSTLELGDSALYLCASSLAGATEAFFGQGTRLTVV.

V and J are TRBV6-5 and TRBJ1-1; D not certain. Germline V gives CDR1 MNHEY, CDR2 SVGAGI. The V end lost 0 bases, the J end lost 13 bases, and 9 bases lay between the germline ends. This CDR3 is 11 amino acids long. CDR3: CASSYSSLLFF. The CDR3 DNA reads TGTGCCAGCAGTTACTCGAGCCTACTTTTCTTT.

CDR3 region: CASSLRGGNQPQHF. DNA of the CDR3: TGTGCCAGCAGCTTGCGGGGAGGGAATCAGCCCCAGCATTTT. The rearrangement uses TRBV5-8 and TRBJ1-5; the D is unclear. Germline CDR1 reads SGHTS; CDR2 reads YDEGEE. This CDR3 region has 14 residues. The V and J ends lost 1 base and 4 bases respectively, with 9 bases between them.

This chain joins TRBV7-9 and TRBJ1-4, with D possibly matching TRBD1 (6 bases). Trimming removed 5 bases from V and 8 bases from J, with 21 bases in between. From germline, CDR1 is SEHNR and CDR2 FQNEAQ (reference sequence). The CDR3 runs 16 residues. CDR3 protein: CASSLWTRKGVEKLFF. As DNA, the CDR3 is TGTGCCAGCAGCCTATGGACACGGAAGGGGGTCGAAAAACTGTTTTTT. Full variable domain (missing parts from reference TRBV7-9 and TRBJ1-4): DTGVSQNPRHKITKRGQNVTFRCDPISEHNRLYWYRQTLGQGPEFLTYFQNEAQLEKSRLLSDRFSAERPKGSFSTLEIQRTEQGDSAMYLCASSLWTRKGVEKLFFGSGTQLSVL.

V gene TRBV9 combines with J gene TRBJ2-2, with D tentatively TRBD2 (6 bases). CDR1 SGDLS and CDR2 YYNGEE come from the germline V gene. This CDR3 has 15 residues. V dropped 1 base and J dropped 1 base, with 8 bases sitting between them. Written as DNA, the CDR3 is TGTGCCAGCAGCGTACGTAGCGGGAACACCGGGGAGCTGTTTTTT. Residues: CASSVRSGNTGELFF.

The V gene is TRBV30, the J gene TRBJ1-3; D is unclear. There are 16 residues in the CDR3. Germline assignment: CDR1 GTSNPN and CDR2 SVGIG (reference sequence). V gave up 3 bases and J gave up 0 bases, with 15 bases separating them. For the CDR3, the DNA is TGTGCCTGGAGCCGGCGGCAGTCATTCTCTGGAAACACCATATATTTT. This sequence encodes CAWSRRQSFSGNTIYF.